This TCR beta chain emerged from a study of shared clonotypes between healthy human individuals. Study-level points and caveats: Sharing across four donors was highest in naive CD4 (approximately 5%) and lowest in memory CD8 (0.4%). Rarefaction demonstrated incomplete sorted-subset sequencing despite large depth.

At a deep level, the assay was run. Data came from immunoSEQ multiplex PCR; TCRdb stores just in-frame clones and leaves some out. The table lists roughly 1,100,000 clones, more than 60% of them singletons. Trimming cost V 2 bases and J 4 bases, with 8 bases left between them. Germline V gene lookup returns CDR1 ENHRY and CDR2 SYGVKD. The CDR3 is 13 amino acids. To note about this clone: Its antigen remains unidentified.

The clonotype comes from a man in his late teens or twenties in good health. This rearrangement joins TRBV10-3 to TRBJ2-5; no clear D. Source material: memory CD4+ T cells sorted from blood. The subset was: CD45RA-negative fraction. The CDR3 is CAISEQRGETQYF. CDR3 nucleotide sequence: TGTGCCATCAGTGAGCAGAGAGGAGAGACCCAGTACTTC.